This T cell receptor (beta chain) was captured by sequencing in a study of T cell responses to AZD1222 COVID-19 vaccine. On the study more broadly: Second doses that came at about 4 or about 12 weeks were put together.

Clones were sequenced by immunoSEQ multiplex PCR, and TCRdb holds only the in-frame ones, with some missing. The sample contains about 92,000 clones, around 84% of which appear only once. Study-level points and caveats: With two AZD1222 doses given, Spike-specific TCR breadth and depth both rose. Repertoires in all cases were sampled only once the peak T cell response had passed. Reportedly, nearly half of unique spike TCRs recognized epitopes outside B.1.351/B.1.1.7 mutations.

CDR1 LNHDA and CDR2 SQIVND come from the germline V gene (reference sequence). Deletions cut 5 bases from V and 5 bases from J, with 13 bases between. The CDR3 has 14 amino acids. Comments on this clone: Antigen: not known.

This specimen consisted of peripheral blood, obtained on day 0 of AZD1222 vaccination. This chain links TRBV19 with TRBJ2-1, with D tentatively TRBD1 (6 bases). This sequence was found in an adult in good health. CDR3 sequence: CASSRSDSNNEQFF. For the CDR3, the DNA is TGTGCCAGTAGTCGATCGGACAGTAACAATGAGCAGTTCTTC.